Following are 2 T cell receptor beta chains from one sample sequenced in a study of blood T cells in healthy people across ages. Using a J-beta primer mix together with a sample-barcoded 5' primer, a second PCR was run for about 6 to 12 cycles. TCRdb fed the 5' RACE reads into MiXCR, producing one record per CDR3 protein. In the table there are under 700,000 distinct CDR3 sequences, 24% of which are singletons. The same sample was also used in a study of T cells of mothers and their children.

The sequencing sample was made of blood. These receptors were collected from a boy aged 5-17 years in good health.

The genes are TRBV20-1 and TRBJ2-4, with 8 positions matching TRBD1. The CDR3 covers 16 residues. Germline lookup yields CDR1 DFQATT and CDR2 SNEGSKA (reference sequence). The junction had 9 bases not matched to a gene; V was cut back by 3 bases and J by 2 bases. This CDR3 reads CSARATGGGSKNIQYF. CDR3 in DNA: TGCAGTGCTAGGGCCACAGGGGGAGGTTCCAAAAACATTCAGTACTTC.

This clonotype came up a few times. The germline gene is not matched at one end of the junction; a read error may be the cause. This chain joins TRBV2 and TRBJ1-1, with TRBD1 matching 7 bases. Looked up from germline, CDR1 is SNHLY and CDR2 is FYNNEI. The CDR3 is 15 residues long. The CDR3 DNA reads as TGTGCCAGCAGTGATTTCACAGGGGTGAATACTGAAGCTTTCTTT. It is translated as CASSDFTGVNTEAFF.